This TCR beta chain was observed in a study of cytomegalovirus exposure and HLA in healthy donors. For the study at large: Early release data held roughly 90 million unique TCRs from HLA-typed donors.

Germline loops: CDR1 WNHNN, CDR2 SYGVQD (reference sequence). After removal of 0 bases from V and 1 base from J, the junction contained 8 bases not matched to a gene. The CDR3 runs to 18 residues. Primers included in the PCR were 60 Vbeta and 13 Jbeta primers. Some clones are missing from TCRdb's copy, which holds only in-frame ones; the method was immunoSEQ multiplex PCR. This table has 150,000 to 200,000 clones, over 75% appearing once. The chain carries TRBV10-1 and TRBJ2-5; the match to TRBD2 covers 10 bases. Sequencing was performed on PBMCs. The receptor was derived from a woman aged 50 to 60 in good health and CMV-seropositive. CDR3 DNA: TGCGCCAGCAGTGAGTCGAAGGGTCTAGCGGGGGTCCAAGAGACCCAGTACTTC. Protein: CASSESKGLAGVQETQYF.